The clone carrying this T cell receptor beta chain was detected only a few times. This CDR3 comprises 16 residues. Germline V gene lookup returns CDR1 SGHRS and CDR2 YFSETQ. The V gene lost 6 bases and the J gene lost 5 bases, with 23 bases spanning the gap. The data are from a study of T-cell memory formation after mild COVID-19. Study as a whole: TCR clustering was largely donor specific.

A single record per CDR3 protein comes from TCRdb applying MiXCR to the 5' RACE reads. The table lists around 310,000 distinct CDR3 sequences, 15% to 20% of them singletons, with 20% to 25% in the top ten. Sequencing used PBMCs or a T cell subset sorted from them (not recorded which). The source of this sequence is a man between 18 and 35 years old who had mild COVID-19 (a few samples of this study predate the infection). Cell type and time point are not known. The chain is built from TRBV5-1 and TRBJ2-5; TRBD1 or TRBD2 may be the D gene (5 bases each). This CDR3 reads CASTLQGPARGETQYF. CDR3 bases: TGCGCCAGCACTCTCCAGGGTCCAGCCCGAGGGGAGACCCAGTACTTC.